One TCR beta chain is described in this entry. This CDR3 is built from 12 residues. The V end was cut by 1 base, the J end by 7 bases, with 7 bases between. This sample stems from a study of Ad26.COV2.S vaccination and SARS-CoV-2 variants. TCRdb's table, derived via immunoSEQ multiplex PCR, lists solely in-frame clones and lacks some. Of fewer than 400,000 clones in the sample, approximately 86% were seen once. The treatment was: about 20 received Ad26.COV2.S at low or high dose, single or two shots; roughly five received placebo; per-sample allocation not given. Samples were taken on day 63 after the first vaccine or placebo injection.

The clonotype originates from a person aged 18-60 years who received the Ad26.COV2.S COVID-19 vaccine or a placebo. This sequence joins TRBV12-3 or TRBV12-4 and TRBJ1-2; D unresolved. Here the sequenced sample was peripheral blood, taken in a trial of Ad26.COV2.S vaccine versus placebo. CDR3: CASSLGVFGYTF. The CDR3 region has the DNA TGTGCCAGCAGTTTAGGGGTATTTGGCTACACCTTC.